Sequencing of this T cell receptor (beta chain) was carried out in a study of tumor-infiltrating lymphocytes in primary liver carcinoma. The study, taken as a whole, reports: With p = 0.039, the top-250-clone fraction in tumors significantly exceeded that in blood.

Germline CDR1 is MDHEN and CDR2 is SYDVKM. V was pared by 2 bases and J by 5 bases, with 7 bases of the junction left unmatched. The CDR3 runs to 16 residues. Investigators took RNA and DNA out together from 20-30 mg of unsorted bulk tissue. Researchers generated TCR beta cDNA from about 530 ng of total RNA, relying on a constant-region primer. Construction of TCR beta libraries relied on three successive nested multiplex PCR rounds employing slightly modified ARM-PCR. The two initial PCR rounds, nine to eleven cycles each, used TRBV1-TRBV30 forward and C-beta reverse primers. TCRdb re-called the multiplex PCR reads through MiXCR, storing one row per CDR3 protein. Found here are 100,000 to 150,000 distinct CDR3 sequences, around 60% of them singletons; the top ten hold about 8%. This clonotype occurred many times. What it binds is not known.

The sequence came from a woman aged 55-69 years with primary liver carcinoma and hepatitis B virus infection. The chain combines TRBV28 with TRBJ2-5; TRBD2 agrees at 11 bases. Sequenced: liver tumor tissue from sampling region 3. Subset noted: tumor region T3, left-lateral pole. This CDR3 is CASSLTGTSGGETQYF. CDR3 bases: TGTGCCAGCAGTTTAACCGGGACTAGCGGAGGCGAGACCCAGTACTTC.